The 31 T cell receptor beta chains given below trace back to one sample, sequenced in a study of PD-1 blockade in classical Hodgkin lymphoma. Relapse was seen in all patients after autologous stem cell transplantation, and brentuximab vedotin exposure was variable. Sequenced by immunoSEQ multiplex PCR; TCRdb stores in-frame clones only, minus some. The data contain 25,000 to 35,000 clones, approximately 87% of them singletons. Specimen: peripheral blood mononuclear cells (PBMCs), collected before the second cycle of nivolumab. The receptors here all came from a human donor with classical Hodgkin lymphoma.

In DNA form, the CDR3 reads TGTGCCAGCAGTTTTGGGCTGACCTCTGGAAACACCATATATTTT. Translation: CASSFGLTSGNTIYF. V and J are TRBV28 and TRBJ1-3; D uncertain. The V end lost 3 bases, the J end lost 0 bases, and 9 bases lay between the germline ends. The CDR3 spans 15 residues. Germline-derived CDR1 and CDR2 are MDHEN and SYDVKM.

This chain uses TRBV5-1 with TRBJ2-1; 7 bases are shared with TRBD1. The CDR3 is made up of 15 amino acids. Germline-derived CDR1 and CDR2 are SGHRS and YFSETQ. V lost 5 bases, J lost 1 base, and 6 bases stayed unmatched. The chain's CDR3 is CASRTGTVSYNEQFF. The CDR3 DNA reads as TGCGCCAGCAGGACCGGGACAGTTTCCTACAATGAGCAGTTCTTC. The full variable domain, its missing parts supplied by reference TRBV5-1 and TRBJ2-1, is KAGVTQTPRYLIKTRGQQVTLSCSPISGHRSVSWYQQTPGQGLQFLFEYFSETQRNKGNFPGRFSGRQFSNSRSEMNVSTLELGDSALYLCASRTGTVSYNEQFFGPGTRLTVL.

This sequence joins TRBV6-1 and TRBJ2-7, with D perhaps TRBD1 (5 bases). Deletions cut 4 bases from V and 7 bases from J, with 14 bases between. The CDR3 runs to 13 residues. Germline CDR1 and CDR2: MNHNS and SASEGT. This CDR3 is CASSGLRDEEQYV. As DNA, the CDR3 is TGTGCCAGCAGTGGTCTCAGGGATGAAGAGCAGTACGTC.

The genes are TRBV15 and TRBJ2-1, with TRBD2 matching 10 bases. The V segment lost 3 bases and the J segment 7 bases; nucleotides outside the gene matches: 3. Germline-derived CDR1 and CDR2 are LNHNV and YYDKDF (reference sequence). The CDR3 extends over 14 amino acids. CDR3 residues: CATSSQREGNEQFF. The CDR3 DNA follows: TGTGCCACCAGCAGTCAGCGGGAGGGTAATGAGCAGTTCTTC.

The chain links TRBV30 to TRBJ2-1; D gene unclear. The CDR3 spans 15 residues. Germline lookup yields CDR1 GTSNPN and CDR2 SVGIG (reference sequence). The V end was cut by 0 bases, the J end by 5 bases, with 14 bases between. The CDR3 DNA is TGTGCCTGGAGTGTACTTAGTGGGCCTCACAATGAGCAGTTCTTC. It specifies CAWSVLSGPHNEQFF.

The J gene is TRBJ1-2, the V gene TRBV5-1, with a tentative D call TRBD1 (6 bases). CDR3 size: 15 residues. Germline CDR1 is SGHRS and CDR2 is YFSETQ. Trimming left V 4 bases short and J 4 bases short, with 17 bases between. CDR3 coding DNA: TGCGCCAGCAGCCCCGCCGGGGGCGACCTCTATGGCTACACCTTC. Its protein is CASSPAGGDLYGYTF.

The CDR3: CASSLPRYGSTYEQYF. Here the CDR3 DNA reads TGTGCCAGCAGCTTACCCCGTTACGGGTCTACCTACGAGCAGTACTTC. This rearrangement joins TRBV7-2 to TRBJ2-7; D is ambiguous. The V end was cut by 2 bases, the J end by 2 bases, with 16 bases between. The CDR3 is 16 amino acids. The germline CDR1 and CDR2 sequences are SGHTA and FQGNSA.

The gene calls are TRBV11-2 and TRBJ2-1, with TRBD2 matching 12 bases. CDR3 length: 17 amino acids. The germline CDR1 and CDR2 sequences are SGHAT and FQNNGV. V shed 4 bases, J shed 4 bases, and the junction held 8 bases outside the gene matches. CDR3 bases: TGTGCCAGCAGCTCTAGACCCGGGACTAGCGGGTACAATGAGCAGTTCTTC. This translates into CASSSRPGTSGYNEQFF.

The chain links TRBV6-1 to TRBJ2-7; a possible D gene is TRBD1 (5 bases). Germline V gene sequence: CDR1 MNHNS, CDR2 SASEGT. V lost 2 bases to trimming and J lost 1 base, with 15 bases between them. This CDR3 spans 16 amino acids. For the CDR3, the DNA is TGTGCCAGCAGTGAAAGCCAGGGTATAGGGTCCTACGAGCAGTACGTC. It specifies CASSESQGIGSYEQYV.

V usage is TRBV19 and J usage is TRBJ2-1; tentative D call: TRBD1 (6 bases). The germline V and J ends were trimmed by 8 bases and 8 bases, with 10 bases remaining between them. Per the germline V gene, CDR1 is LNHDA and CDR2 is SQIVND (reference sequence). This CDR3 is 11 amino acids long. The CDR3 coding sequence is TGTGCCAGTTTACAGGGCCATGAGCAGTTCTTC. Its protein product is CASLQGHEQFF.

This chain connects TRBV5-1 to TRBJ2-1; 7 nucleotides agree with TRBD2. This CDR3 has 15 residues. The junction had 9 bases not matched to a gene; V was cut back by 1 base and J by 8 bases. Per germline, CDR1 SGHRS and CDR2 YFSETQ. CDR3 sequence (DNA): TGCGCCAGCAGCTTGACGGCGGGAGTAGGCTATGAGCAGTTCTTC. This sequence encodes CASSLTAGVGYEQFF.

This clone was seen a handful of times. The J gene is TRBJ2-7, the V gene TRBV28, with 7 bases lining up with TRBD1. Germline trimming cut 3 bases from V and 3 bases from J; bases unmatched to any gene: 14. The CDR3 sequence is 17 residues long. Germline CDR1 reads MDHEN; CDR2 reads SYDVKM. The CDR3 DNA reads as TGTGCCAGCAGTTTTCCCACCCACAGGGGAACGGACTACGAGCAGTACTTC. Its protein product is CASSFPTHRGTDYEQYF.

This clone has a single count. V and J are TRBV19 and TRBJ2-1; D is perhaps TRBD2 (6 bases). CDR3 size: 16 residues. Germline lookup yields CDR1 LNHDA and CDR2 SQIVND (reference sequence). V was clipped by 1 base and J by 5 bases, with 15 bases between them. The CDR3 DNA reads TGTGCCAGTAGTATAGTCGGGAGAGGGTGGGACAATGAGCAGTTCTTC. It specifies CASSIVGRGWDNEQFF.

V usage is TRBV5-1 and J usage is TRBJ2-3; 8 bases are a match to TRBD1. This CDR3 has 16 amino acids. Per the germline V gene, CDR1 is SGHRS and CDR2 is YFSETQ. Trimming cost V 3 bases and J 4 bases; bases outside gene matches: 10. CDR3 DNA: TGCGCCAGCAGCTCGTCCCTCCAGGGGGCCTCAGATACGCAGTATTTT. Amino acids: CASSSSLQGASDTQYF.

The chain joins TRBV15 to TRBJ2-2, with unresolved D. This CDR3 has 15 residues. V was cut by 5 bases and J by 5 bases, with 15 bases left in between. Germline V gene data show CDR1 as LNHNV and CDR2 as YYDKDF (reference sequence). For the CDR3, the DNA is TGTGCCACCAGCGGCAGACTGGCCCGGACCGGGGAGCTGTTTTTT. As protein: CATSGRLARTGELFF.

The chain couples TRBV2 to TRBJ1-2; D is perhaps TRBD1 (5 bases). The germline V gene encodes CDR1 SNHLY and CDR2 FYNNEI. V gave up 8 bases and J gave up 8 bases, with 18 bases separating them. The CDR3 loop spans 13 amino acids. The CDR3: CASRGMGESGYTF. The CDR3 coding sequence is TGTGCCAGCCGAGGGATGGGGGAATCGGGCTACACCTTC.

For this clone: An end of the junction does not agree with germline; a read error may underlie this. The V call is TRBV5-1, the J call TRBJ2-5; D remains unclear. The CDR3 runs to 14 residues. CDR1 and CDR2 from the germline V gene are SGHRS and YFSETQ. Here the CDR3 DNA reads TGTGCCAGCAGCTTCTCGGGCAGACCGGAGACCCAGTACTTC. Its protein is CASSFSGRPETQYF.

This clone is termed medium-sized. The chain joins TRBV6-6 to TRBJ2-2; D unresolved. The germline V gene has CDR1 MNHNY and CDR2 SVGAGI (reference sequence). The CDR3 length is 13 residues. Deletions cut 4 bases from V and 2 bases from J, with 5 bases between. CDR3 amino acids: CASSFANTGELFF. As DNA, the CDR3 is TGTGCCAGCAGTTTCGCTAACACCGGGGAGCTGTTTTTT.

The V call is TRBV10-3, the J call TRBJ2-3; 12 bases fit TRBD1. The CDR3 has 15 residues. Germline CDR1 reads ENHRY; CDR2 reads SYGVKD. With 6 bases clipped from V and 4 bases from J, the junction kept 5 bases outside the gene matches. Written as DNA, the CDR3 is TGTGCCATCAGAGAGGGACAGGGGGCGGCAGATACGCAGTATTTT. Protein: CAIREGQGAADTQYF.

The gene calls are TRBV27 and TRBJ2-7; 7 bases are shared with TRBD1. V shed 6 bases and J 2 bases; nucleotides not matched to a gene: 10. The V gene's germline CDR1 is MNHEY and CDR2 SMNVEV (reference sequence). CDR3 length: 15 residues. The DNA for the CDR3 is TGTGCCAGCAGGAACAGGGGAAGGTCAGCCTACGAGCAGTACTTC. This sequence encodes CASRNRGRSAYEQYF.

J is TRBJ1-5 and V is TRBV7-2; no clear D gene. The germline gives CDR1 SGHTA, CDR2 FQGNSA. The CDR3 covers 14 residues. V was cut by 1 base and J by 0 bases, with 4 bases left in between. CDR3 nucleotides: TGTGCCAGCAGCTTAGGCGCTAGCAATCAGCCCCAGCATTTT. It translates to CASSLGASNQPQHF.

The genes are TRBV20-1 and TRBJ2-7, with unresolved D. There are 11 residues in the CDR3. V was cut by 6 bases and J by 4 bases, with 10 bases left in between. Germline V gives CDR1 DFQATT, CDR2 SNEGSKA (reference sequence). DNA for the CDR3: TGCAGTGCCTCGGACGGGTACGAGCAGTACGTC. This encodes CSASDGYEQYV.

The chain carries TRBV4-3 and TRBJ2-3; perhaps TRBD1 as D (6 bases). The CDR3 runs 17 residues. V dropped 3 bases and J dropped 7 bases, with 23 bases sitting between them. Germline values: CDR1 LGHNA, CDR2 YSLEER. CDR3 in DNA: TGCGCCAGCAGCCAGGAAGGACAGACCGACCTAGTTTATACGCAGTATTTT. It yields the protein CASSQEGQTDLVYTQYF.

This clone appeared once. In DNA, the CDR3 is TGTGCCAGCAGCCAAGTCGGGGGGGCGAACACTGAAGCTTTCTTT. Translation: CASSQVGGANTEAFF. V is TRBV4-2 and J is TRBJ1-1, with D maybe TRBD1 (6 bases). V lost 1 base and J lost 1, with 10 bases in between. This CDR3 is built from 15 residues. Germline V gene sequence: CDR1 LGHNA, CDR2 YNFKEQ.

The chain uses TRBV11-3 and TRBJ1-2, with D tentatively TRBD1 (5 bases). Germline CDR1 reads SGHNT; CDR2 reads YENEEA. Trimming shortened V by 5 bases and J by 9 bases, and 22 bases separated the two germline ends. The CDR3 runs 15 residues. The CDR3: CASSPGTGPGESYTF. The CDR3 DNA reads TGTGCCAGCAGCCCCGGGACCGGCCCGGGTGAAAGCTACACCTTC.

The chain is built from TRBV7-2 and TRBJ2-3; 13 bases are a match to TRBD2. Per germline, CDR1 SGHTA and CDR2 FQGNSA. The CDR3 totals 14 residues. The junction had 3 bases not matched to a gene; V was cut back by 5 bases and J by 7 bases. CDR3 DNA sequence: TGTGCCAGCAGCACGGGGACTAGCGGGAATACGCAGTATTTT. This encodes CASSTGTSGNTQYF.

The genes are TRBV9 and TRBJ1-4; 9 bases match TRBD1. Germline lookup yields CDR1 SGDLS and CDR2 YYNGEE. The CDR3 sequence is 15 residues long. J lost 6 bases, V lost 2 bases, and 5 bases had no gene match. CDR3 loop: CASSVTGGLYEKLFF. DNA for the CDR3: TGTGCCAGCAGCGTCACAGGGGGCCTATATGAAAAACTGTTTTTT.

The CDR3, as DNA: TGTGCCAGCAGTGAAGGCATGTCTCCGGCAGAGTTCAATGAGCAGTTCTTC. Encoded protein: CASSEGMSPAEFNEQFF. V gene TRBV6-4 combines with J gene TRBJ2-1; the D is unclear. Trimming pared 3 bases from V and 6 bases from J, leaving 21 bases between. CDR3 size: 17 residues. The germline V gene has CDR1 MRHNA and CDR2 SNTAGT.

The genes are TRBV18 and TRBJ2-3; D gene uncertain. CDR1 and CDR2 from the germline V gene are KGHSH and LQKENI. CDR3 size: 14 residues. Trimming took 0 bases from V and 3 from J, leaving 7 bases between them. The CDR3 here is CASSPPMVTDTQYF. The DNA of the CDR3 is TGTGCCAGCTCACCACCGATGGTTACAGATACGCAGTATTTT. The full variable domain, in which reference TRBV18 and TRBJ2-3 provide the parts outside the CDR3, is NAGVMQNPRHLVRRRGQEARLRCSPMKGHSHVYWYRQLPEEGLKFMVYLQKENIIDESGMPKERFSAEFPKEGPSILRIQQVVRGDSAAYFCASSPPMVTDTQYFGPGTRLTVL.

The rearrangement joins TRBV11-2 to TRBJ2-7, with D unclear. Germline values: CDR1 SGHAT, CDR2 FQNNGV. V was trimmed by 0 bases and J by 2 bases, leaving 8 bases between them. The CDR3 contains 14 residues. The CDR3 sequence: CASSLDSQAYEQYV. CDR3 DNA sequence: TGTGCCAGCAGCTTAGATTCCCAGGCCTACGAGCAGTACGTC.

V gene TRBV5-1 combines with J gene TRBJ2-3; TRBD2 matches at 11 bases. J gave up 6 bases and V 0 bases, and 3 bases lay outside the gene matches. Germline V lookup: CDR1 SGHRS, CDR2 YFSETQ. The CDR3 sequence is 15 residues long. The CDR3 DNA sequence: TGCGCCAGCAGCTTGGTGGCTAGCGGGAGGGATACGCAGTATTTT. This sequence encodes CASSLVASGRDTQYF. Complete variable domain (other parts from reference TRBV5-1 and TRBJ2-3): KAGVTQTPRYLIKTRGQQVTLSCSPISGHRSVSWYQQTPGQGLQFLFEYFSETQRNKGNFPGRFSGRQFSNSRSEMNVSTLELGDSALYLCASSLVASGRDTQYFGPGTRLTVL.